Each of the 31 T cell receptor beta chains below was sequenced from the same sample in a study of shared clonotypes between healthy human individuals. TCRdb's copy holds only in-frame clones and misses some; the assay was immunoSEQ multiplex PCR. The repertoire holds approximately 500,000 clones, with 78% as singletons. The sample taken for sequencing was PBMCs. The receptors come from a woman in her thirties or forties in good health. Some clones in this sample may be carry-over from other donors' samples.

This clone was detected once. The V gene is TRBV5-1, the J gene TRBJ1-1; D is possibly TRBD1 (5 bases). The CDR3 contains 15 residues. Germline V CDR1 and CDR2: SGHRS, YFSETQ. The V and J ends lost 7 bases and 1 base respectively, with 17 bases between them. CDR3 nucleotides: TGCGCCAGCGGGGACCCGGGACGGACGAACACTGAAGCTTTCTTT. It encodes CASGDPGRTNTEAFF.

The rearrangement uses TRBV5-1 and TRBJ1-1, with a weak D call TRBD1 (5 bases). This CDR3 region has 14 residues. CDR1 is SGHRS and CDR2 is YFSETQ in the germline V gene. The ends were cut back, 0 bases at V and 1 base at J, with 7 bases in the middle. Here the CDR3 reads CASSLDQGNTEAFF. CDR3 nucleotide sequence: TGCGCCAGCAGCTTGGACCAGGGGAACACTGAAGCTTTCTTT.

The gene calls are TRBV19 and TRBJ2-1; 7 bases fit TRBD2. Per the germline V gene, CDR1 is LNHDA and CDR2 is SQIVND (reference sequence). The CDR3 sequence is 15 residues long. V lost 3 bases to trimming and J lost 8 bases; unmatched junction nucleotides: 10. CDR3 nucleotide sequence: TGTGCCAGTAGTATTGAGCGCGGGAGTAGGCATGAGCAGTTCTTC. Translating it yields CASSIERGSRHEQFF.

With respect to this clone: Other DNA sequences in this specimen translate into the identical CDR3. This sequence joins TRBV9 and TRBJ2-3; D is unresolved. Germline loops: CDR1 SGDLS, CDR2 YYNGEE. This CDR3 is 12 amino acids long. The V and J ends lost 5 bases and 6 bases respectively, with 10 bases between them. Here the CDR3 DNA reads TGTGCCAGCAGTCAATCCCTCGATACGCAGTATTTT. Residues: CASSQSLDTQYF.

With regard to this clone: A much larger clone sits a single nucleotide away, making a read error possible. CDR3 sequence reads: CASGPEGAATYKQYF. The CDR3 nucleotides read TGCGCCAGCGGCCCAGAGGGAGCGGCGACCTACAAGCAGTACTTC. The genes are TRBV4-1 and TRBJ2-7; a weak D match, TRBD2 (5 bases). This CDR3 spans 15 amino acids. Germline lookup yields CDR1 MGHRA and CDR2 YSYEKL.

This clone has a single count. The chain recombines TRBV5-4 with TRBJ2-7; 7 bases are a match to TRBD2. CDR1 and CDR2 from the germline V gene are SGHNT and YYREEE (reference sequence). Losses at the gene ends were 6 bases for V and 7 bases for J; bases not matched to a gene: 7. The CDR3 length is 12 residues. CDR3 DNA: TGTGCCAGCACGAGGGAGGGGCGTGAGCAGTACTTC. It codes for CASTREGREQYF.

The rearrangement uses TRBV15 and TRBJ1-5; 8 bases agree with TRBD1. J lost 2 bases, V lost 3 bases, and 6 bases had no gene match. The CDR3 sequence is 16 residues long. Germline lookup yields CDR1 LNHNV and CDR2 YYDKDF (reference sequence). Here the CDR3 reads CATSSRTGLRNQPQHF. In DNA form, the CDR3 reads TGTGCCACCAGCAGTAGGACAGGGCTTCGCAATCAGCCCCAGCATTTT.

The chain links TRBV14 to TRBJ2-7, with a tentative D call TRBD1 (6 bases). Germline V gene data show CDR1 as SGHDN and CDR2 as FVKESK. This CDR3 is built from 13 residues. Deletions cut 2 bases from V and 6 bases from J, with 11 bases between. The CDR3 loop reads CASSQQGSREQYF. The CDR3 bases are TGTGCCAGCAGCCAACAGGGGTCCCGCGAGCAGTACTTC.

This clone showed up just a few times. The rearrangement links TRBV10-3 to TRBJ1-2; D ambiguous. The CDR3 extends over 12 amino acids. The V end lost 3 bases, the J end lost 6 bases, and 8 bases lay between the germline ends. Germline V gene data show CDR1 as ENHRY and CDR2 as SYGVKD. For the CDR3, the DNA is TGTGCCATCAGTGACGGGGAGGATGGCTACACCTTC. This codes for CAISDGEDGYTF.

The count of this clone is one. This chain uses TRBV11-2 with TRBJ1-3; a weak D match, TRBD1 (6 bases). CDR1 is SGHAT, CDR2 FQNNGV, per germline. The V end was cut by 3 bases, the J end by 1 base, with 10 bases between. The CDR3 sequence is 15 residues long. The chain's CDR3 is CASSFQGTSGNTIYF. The CDR3 DNA sequence: TGTGCCAGCAGCTTTCAGGGGACATCTGGAAACACCATATATTTT.

This clone was seen only a few times. The rearrangement uses TRBV10-3 and TRBJ1-2; tentatively, D is TRBD1 (5 bases). Germline V gene lookup returns CDR1 ENHRY and CDR2 SYGVKD. The ends were cut back, 9 bases at V and 4 bases at J, with 12 bases in the middle. The CDR3 is 12 residues long. The CDR3 coding sequence is TGTGCCATGGGGCGGGGGACCTATGGCTACACCTTC. This sequence encodes CAMGRGTYGYTF.

This clone was recorded once. The CDR3 sequence is CASSPRGRTSGMSYEQYF. Here the CDR3 DNA reads TGTGCCAGCAGCCCCCGGGGACGGACTAGCGGGATGAGCTACGAGCAGTACTTC. The chain employs TRBV11-2 and TRBJ2-7; TRBD2 matches 12 bases. The CDR3 covers 18 residues. Germline CDR1 is SGHAT and CDR2 is FQNNGV. V shed 5 bases and J 3 bases; nucleotides not matched to a gene: 14.

This clone was observed a single time. This rearrangement joins TRBV18 to TRBJ1-1, with D unclear. Germline V gene data show CDR1 as KGHSH and CDR2 as LQKENI. Trimming removed 1 base at V and 5 bases at J, with 11 bases between. The CDR3 covers 14 residues. CDR3 protein: CASSPRLLGTEAFF. The CDR3 DNA follows: TGTGCCAGCTCACCACGCCTTCTGGGGACTGAAGCTTTCTTT.

The rearrangement uses TRBV28 and TRBJ2-2; 10 positions agree with TRBD2. Trimming removed 1 base from V and 4 bases from J; junction bases left unmatched: 18. The CDR3 length is 21 residues. The germline V gene has CDR1 MDHEN and CDR2 SYDVKM. The CDR3 sequence is CASSLFTPQLAGKAFTGELFF. The CDR3 region has the DNA TGTGCCAGCAGTTTATTTACCCCACAACTAGCGGGGAAAGCCTTCACCGGGGAGCTGTTTTTT. Together with reference TRBV28 and TRBJ2-2, the CDR3 gives the full variable domain: DVKVTQSSRYLVKRTGEKVFLECVQDMDHENMFWYRQDPGLGLRLIYFSYDVKMKEKGDIPEGYSVSREKKERFSLILESASTNQTSMYLCASSLFTPQLAGKAFTGELFFGEGSRLTVL.

V usage is TRBV5-5 and J usage is TRBJ2-1; D unclear. Germline V lookup: CDR1 SGHKS, CDR2 YYEKEE (reference sequence). The CDR3 contains 14 residues. With 5 bases removed from V and 1 base from J, the gap between germline ends came to 10 bases. The CDR3 sequence is CASSDSRSYNEQFF. In DNA form, the CDR3 reads TGTGCCAGCAGTGACTCGAGATCCTACAATGAGCAGTTCTTC. The whole variable domain, remainder taken from reference TRBV5-5 and TRBJ2-1, is DAGVTQSPTHLIKTRGQQVTLRCSPISGHKSVSWYQQVLGQGPQFIFQYYEKEERGRGNFPDRFSARQFPNYSSELNVNALLLGDSALYLCASSDSRSYNEQFFGPGTRLTVL.

V and J are TRBV7-2 and TRBJ1-1; D gene uncertain. V lost 3 bases to trimming and J lost 1 base, with 12 bases between them. CDR3 size: 15 residues. Germline lookup yields CDR1 SGHTA and CDR2 FQGNSA. DNA for the CDR3: TGTGCCAGCAGCTTGTCCAATACCGGGAACACTGAAGCTTTCTTT. Residues: CASSLSNTGNTEAFF.

This chain uses TRBV29-1 with TRBJ2-7; a weak D match, TRBD2 (5 bases). This CDR3 has 15 amino acids. Trimming took 5 bases from V and 0 from J, leaving 17 bases between them. The germline CDR1 and CDR2 sequences are SQVTM and ANQGSEA. The CDR3 spells CSVQAPRGSSYEQYF. CDR3 sequence (DNA): TGCAGCGTTCAGGCCCCGCGAGGGAGCTCCTACGAGCAGTACTTC.

The V call is TRBV2, the J call TRBJ2-7, with 8 bases fitting TRBD1. The V segment lost 4 bases and the J segment 5 bases; nucleotides outside the gene matches: 10. This CDR3 is built from 15 residues. Germline assignment: CDR1 SNHLY and CDR2 FYNNEI. CDR3 residues: CASSVGQGAPHEQYF. Here the CDR3 DNA reads TGTGCCAGCAGTGTGGGGCAGGGGGCGCCTCACGAGCAGTACTTC.

The gene calls are TRBV9 and TRBJ2-1, with D tentatively TRBD1 or TRBD2 (5 bases each). V was clipped by 2 bases and J by 0 bases, with 9 bases between them. The CDR3 contains 15 residues. The germline V gene encodes CDR1 SGDLS and CDR2 YYNGEE. The CDR3 bases are TGTGCCAGCAGCGTTGGGGGTTTCTCCTACAATGAGCAGTTCTTC. This translates into CASSVGGFSYNEQFF.

This sequence joins TRBV21-1 and TRBJ2-3; TRBD2 is taken as the D call from the table, unchecked against the DNA. TRBV21-1 is shown as a pseudogene. This CDR3 is built from 17 residues. As DNA, the CDR3 is TGTGCCAGCAGCAAAGGTGGGACTAGCGGGAGTACAGATACGCAGTATTTT. Protein: CASSKGGTSGSTDTQYF.

This clone showed up just a few times. The chain recombines TRBV7-3 with TRBJ2-7, with 10 bases matching TRBD2. The germline V gene has CDR1 SGHTA and CDR2 FQGTGA. The CDR3 runs 14 residues. After removal of 5 bases from V and 6 bases from J, the junction contained 7 bases not matched to a gene. The CDR3 region is CASSATGLASEQYF. CDR3 nucleotide sequence: TGTGCCAGCAGCGCTACGGGACTAGCGAGCGAGCAGTACTTC.

The chain is built from TRBV11-2 and TRBJ2-3; D possibly corresponds to TRBD2 (6 bases). The germline V gene encodes CDR1 SGHAT and CDR2 FQNNGV. The CDR3 is made up of 16 amino acids. V was trimmed by 6 bases and J by 1 base, leaving 17 bases between them. The CDR3 coding sequence is TGTGCCAGCAGACCCGGAGGGTGGAGGCGCACAGATACGCAGTATTTT. Protein product: CASRPGGWRRTDTQYF.

CDR3 nucleotides: TGTGCCAGCAGTTTCCCCTCTGGGGCCAACGTCCTGACTTTC. Amino acid sequence: CASSFPSGANVLTF. The rearrangement joins TRBV28 to TRBJ2-6; no clear D. Germline V gene sequence: CDR1 MDHEN, CDR2 SYDVKM. V was trimmed by 3 bases and J by 0 bases, leaving 3 bases between them. The CDR3 extends over 14 amino acids.

The CDR3 sequence is CASSPPLGADYGYTF. The CDR3 bases are TGTGCCAGCAGCCCTCCGCTGGGGGCAGACTATGGCTACACCTTC. The chain joins TRBV5-4 to TRBJ1-2; D perhaps matches TRBD1 (6 bases). Germline V CDR1 and CDR2: SGHNT, YYREEE (reference sequence). The CDR3 consists of 15 residues. V lost 4 bases and J lost 3, with 16 bases in between.

Details on this clone: The sample has other DNA sequences that encode this CDR3 too. This chain connects TRBV19 to TRBJ1-3; D perhaps matches TRBD1 (5 bases). V lost 5 bases and J lost 0, with 8 bases in between. The CDR3 length is 14 residues. Germline CDR1 LNHDA, CDR2 SQIVND (reference sequence). CDR3 bases: TGTGCCAGTAGTGGGACCGTCTCTGGAAACACCATATATTTT. It yields the protein CASSGTVSGNTIYF.

The V gene is TRBV6-5, the J gene TRBJ2-2; D not resolved. Germline CDR1 is MNHEY and CDR2 is SVGAGI. The CDR3 loop spans 14 amino acids. Deletions cut 6 bases from V and 4 bases from J, with 12 bases between. CDR3 amino acids: CASSLEWRTGELFF. CDR3 coding DNA: TGTGCCAGCAGCCTAGAGTGGCGCACCGGGGAGCTGTTTTTT.

V gene TRBV30 combines with J gene TRBJ2-7; TRBD1 agrees at 9 bases. CDR3 size: 14 residues. The V gene's germline CDR1 is GTSNPN and CDR2 SVGIG (reference sequence). V dropped 2 bases and J dropped 2; count of bases not matched to a gene: 4. CDR3 DNA: TGTGCCTGGAGTTTGGACAGGGGAACCTACGAGCAGTACTTC. It codes for CAWSLDRGTYEQYF.

The CDR3 sequence: CASSNPGTGLEKLFF. DNA of the CDR3: TGTGCCAGCAGTAACCCCGGGACAGGGCTTGAAAAACTGTTTTTT. The genes are TRBV6-1 and TRBJ1-4; 9 bases fit TRBD1. V dropped 5 bases and J dropped 7; count of bases not matched to a gene: 8. There are 15 residues in the CDR3. Germline V gene data show CDR1 as MNHNS and CDR2 as SASEGT.

This chain uses TRBV5-1 with TRBJ2-7, with D unclear. CDR1 is SGHRS and CDR2 is YFSETQ in the germline V gene. Trimming cost V 4 bases and J 3 bases, with 11 bases left between them. This CDR3 region has 13 residues. In nucleotides, the CDR3 is TGCGCCAGCAGCCTCACCCTCAACTACGAGCAGTACTTC. Its protein product is CASSLTLNYEQYF.

This chain joins TRBV11-3 and TRBJ2-2; 11 positions match TRBD1. The germline gives CDR1 SGHNT, CDR2 YENEEA. J gave up 6 bases and V 1 base, and 4 bases lay outside the gene matches. The CDR3 is 16 residues long. CDR3 region: CASSLGGQGASGELFF. CDR3 DNA sequence: TGTGCCAGCAGCTTAGGAGGACAGGGGGCTTCCGGGGAGCTGTTTTTT.

V gene TRBV28 combines with J gene TRBJ2-2; 8 bases are shared with TRBD2. Germline CDR1 is MDHEN and CDR2 is SYDVKM. The CDR3 is made up of 15 amino acids. Losses at the gene ends were 7 bases for V and 4 bases for J; bases not matched to a gene: 8. The CDR3 loop is CASNPGLGTTGELFF. The CDR3 DNA is TGTGCCAGCAACCCGGGACTAGGGACCACCGGGGAGCTGTTTTTT.